This TCR beta chain was identified in a study of T cell responses to AZD1222 COVID-19 vaccine. V lost 5 bases and J lost 4; bases outside the gene matches: 5. CDR1 and CDR2 (germline): SQVTM, ANQGSEA. This CDR3 spans 14 amino acids. The sample holds one count of this clone. The method was immunoSEQ multiplex PCR; TCRdb's version includes in-frame clones alone and lacks a portion of them. The sample has 150,000 or so clones, less than 95% seen once. The chain employs TRBV29-1 and TRBJ2-2; 9 bases match TRBD1. The clonotype was recovered from an adult in good health. This sample comprised peripheral blood, obtained on day 0 of AZD1222 vaccination. In nucleotides, the CDR3 is TGCAGCGTTTATGGGACAGGGTCCACCGGGGAGCTGTTTTTT. Protein sequence: CSVYGTGSTGELFF.